These 20 T cell receptor beta chains originate from one sample sequenced in a study of shared clonotypes between healthy human individuals. Some clones are missing from TCRdb's copy, which holds only in-frame ones; the method was immunoSEQ multiplex PCR. The sample shows roughly 2 million clones, about 94% of them seen only once. CD8 cells regarded as naive lacked CD45RO, were positively chosen for CCR7, and omitted terminally differentiated effector memory CD45RA+ cells. The sequencing input was naive CD8+ T cells sorted from blood. These receptors came from a man aged 18 to 29 in good health.

The chain combines TRBV6-1 with TRBJ2-1, with D maybe TRBD2 (7 bases). V lost 3 bases and J lost 5, with 17 bases in between. This CDR3 has 16 amino acids. Germline CDR1 reads MNHNS; CDR2 reads SASEGT. The CDR3 loop is CASSDILGGAHNEQFF. CDR3 bases: TGTGCCAGCAGTGACATTTTGGGGGGGGCCCACAATGAGCAGTTCTTC.

The CDR3 DNA reads as TGTGCCAGCAGTTGGGGTCCTATAAATCAGCCCCAGCATTTT. This gives the protein CASSWGPINQPQHF. This sequence joins TRBV27 and TRBJ1-5; no clear D gene. The V end was cut by 4 bases, the J end by 4 bases, with 11 bases between. Germline V gives CDR1 MNHEY, CDR2 SMNVEV (reference sequence). This CDR3 region has 14 residues.

On this clone: The sample holds other DNA sequences that translate to the same CDR3. The V and J genes are TRBV7-9 and TRBJ2-1; the D is unclear. The CDR3 contains 10 residues. The V end lost 2 bases, the J end lost 10 bases, and 3 bases lay between the germline ends. Germline loops: CDR1 SEHNR, CDR2 FQNEAQ (reference sequence). The CDR3 here is CASSLTEQFF. In DNA, the CDR3 is TGTGCCAGCAGCTTAACCGAGCAGTTCTTC.

The gene calls are TRBV29-1 and TRBJ2-1; D gene unclear. Trimming took 6 bases from V and 7 from J, leaving 10 bases between them. Germline CDR1 and CDR2: SQVTM and ANQGSEA. The CDR3 covers 11 residues. The DNA of the CDR3 is TGCAGCGTGGGCGAGAATAATGAGCAGTTCTTC. Protein sequence: CSVGENNEQFF.

This clone was picked up one time. V is TRBV10-2 and J is TRBJ2-7, with 7 nucleotides matching TRBD2. The V and J ends lost 8 bases and 1 base, in that order; junction bases with no gene match: 11. CDR1 and CDR2 (germline): WSHSY, SAAADI. The CDR3 runs 15 residues. The CDR3 DNA is TGCGCCAGCGAATCCTTCGGGGAGGGATCCTACGAGCAGTACTTC. It specifies CASESFGEGSYEQYF.

The chain couples TRBV4-3 to TRBJ2-3; possible D gene TRBD2, 6 bases. V shed 0 bases and J shed 4 bases, with 17 bases lying between them. CDR3 length equals 17 residues. Germline V gives CDR1 LGHNA, CDR2 YSLEER. CDR3 DNA sequence: TGCGCCAGCAGCCAAGACGACGGGGACTCAAGGGCAGATACGCAGTATTTT. This gives the protein CASSQDDGDSRADTQYF.

The table lists this clone with a count of one. V and J are TRBV9 and TRBJ1-5; D is ambiguous. Germline V gene data show CDR1 as SGDLS and CDR2 as YYNGEE. The CDR3 has 14 residues. V was clipped by 4 bases and J by 6 bases, with 14 bases between them. The CDR3 spells CASSREVGFQPQHF. CDR3 in DNA: TGTGCCAGCAGCCGGGAGGTGGGGTTTCAGCCCCAGCATTTT.

The rearrangement uses TRBV6-5 and TRBJ2-2, with TRBD2 as a possible D gene (6 bases). V lost 6 bases and J lost 6, with 17 bases in between. The CDR3 contains 15 residues. Germline CDR1 and CDR2: MNHEY and SVGAGI. Written as DNA, the CDR3 is TGTGCCAGCAGCCCAACGGTGGGGGGTTCCGGGGAGCTGTTTTTT. It yields the protein CASSPTVGGSGELFF.

The V call is TRBV19, the J call TRBJ2-3; D assignment may be TRBD1 or TRBD2 (5 bases each). This CDR3 spans 16 amino acids. Germline values: CDR1 LNHDA, CDR2 SQIVND (reference sequence). Between the trimmed V and J ends, which lost 6 bases and 0 bases, there was a span of 16 bases. CDR3 coding DNA: TGTGCCAGTAGCCGGGACGGTACAAGAAGCACAGATACGCAGTATTTT. Residues: CASSRDGTRSTDTQYF. Full variable domain (missing parts from reference TRBV19 and TRBJ2-3): DGGITQSPKYLFRKEGQNVTLSCEQNLNHDAMYWYRQDPGQGLRLIYYSQIVNDFQKGDIAEGYSVSREKKESFPLTVTSAQKNPTAFYLCASSRDGTRSTDTQYFGPGTRLTVL.

This clone was counted a single time. The V call is TRBV19, the J call TRBJ2-6; D uncertain. The CDR3 has 17 amino acids. Trimming removed 3 bases at V and 0 bases at J, with 12 bases between. Germline values: CDR1 LNHDA, CDR2 SQIVND (reference sequence). CDR3 protein: CASSMRQADSGANVLTF. The CDR3 nucleotides are TGTGCCAGTAGTATGAGGCAGGCCGACTCTGGGGCCAACGTCCTGACTTTC.

The chain couples TRBV9 to TRBJ2-5; D ambiguous. The CDR3 length is 12 residues. Germline V gene data show CDR1 as SGDLS and CDR2 as YYNGEE. V lost 3 bases to trimming and J lost 5 bases, with 8 bases between them. The CDR3 spells CASSGDRETQYF. The CDR3 coding sequence is TGTGCCAGCAGCGGCGATCGGGAGACCCAGTACTTC.

V and J are TRBV5-4 and TRBJ2-6, with TRBD2 as a possible D gene (7 bases). CDR1 and CDR2 (germline): SGHNT, YYREEE (reference sequence). V lost 6 bases to trimming and J lost 0 bases, with 19 bases between them. The CDR3 runs to 18 residues. CDR3: CASTQEGGTSSGANVLTF. The CDR3 DNA follows: TGTGCCAGCACCCAGGAGGGGGGGACCAGCTCTGGGGCCAACGTCCTGACTTTC.

A note on this clone: The sample holds other DNA sequences that translate to the same CDR3. The chain is built from TRBV5-4 and TRBJ2-7, with D hard to call. V was pared by 2 bases and J by 1 base, with 7 bases between. The CDR3 sequence is 13 residues long. Germline-derived CDR1 and CDR2 are SGHNT and YYREEE (reference sequence). The CDR3 protein is CASSFESSYEQYF. CDR3 bases: TGTGCCAGCAGCTTCGAGTCTTCCTACGAGCAGTACTTC. The complete variable domain, with remaining parts taken from reference TRBV5-4 and TRBJ2-7, reads ETGVTQSPTHLIKTRGQQVTLRCSSQSGHNTVSWYQQALGQGPQFIFQYYREEENGRGNFPPRFSGLQFPNYSSELNVNALELDDSALYLCASSFESSYEQYFGPGTRLTVT.

Only one count was recorded for this clone. The chain recombines TRBV5-1 with TRBJ1-4; D perhaps matches TRBD1 (6 bases). The CDR3 spans 13 residues. Trimming removed 3 bases at V and 8 bases at J, with 11 bases between. In germline, CDR1 is SGHRS, CDR2 YFSETQ. The CDR3 spells CASSSGQKEKLFF. The CDR3 DNA reads as TGCGCCAGCAGCTCAGGACAGAAGGAAAAACTGTTTTTT.

The chain carries TRBV28 and TRBJ1-5, with 9 bases that match TRBD1. Germline loops: CDR1 MDHEN, CDR2 SYDVKM. The V segment lost 5 bases and the J segment 3 bases; nucleotides outside the gene matches: 5. The CDR3 contains 15 residues. This chain's CDR3 is CASSDRGLNNQPQHF. CDR3 in DNA: TGTGCCAGCAGTGACAGGGGGTTAAACAATCAGCCCCAGCATTTT. Filled out from reference TRBV28 and TRBJ1-5, the complete variable domain reads DVKVTQSSRYLVKRTGEKVFLECVQDMDHENMFWYRQDPGLGLRLIYFSYDVKMKEKGDIPEGYSVSREKKERFSLILESASTNQTSMYLCASSDRGLNNQPQHFGDGTRLSIL.

This chain uses TRBV5-1 with TRBJ1-6, with D unclear. Germline CDR1 is SGHRS and CDR2 is YFSETQ. The V end was cut by 5 bases, the J end by 0 bases, with 12 bases between. The CDR3 has 16 residues. DNA of the CDR3: TGCGCCAGCAGTCTACATGTTAGCTCCTATAATTCACCCCTCCACTTT. Translation: CASSLHVSSYNSPLHF.

The chain combines TRBV6-5 with TRBJ1-5; D is perhaps TRBD1 (5 bases). The germline V gene has CDR1 MNHEY and CDR2 SVGAGI. The CDR3 sequence is 13 residues long. Trimming shortened V by 5 bases and J by 7 bases, and 12 bases separated the two germline ends. The CDR3 protein is CASSSQGGQPQHF. The CDR3, as DNA: TGTGCCAGCAGTAGCCAGGGAGGACAGCCCCAGCATTTT.

This chain connects TRBV2 to TRBJ2-7; no clear D gene. The CDR3 sequence is 11 residues long. CDR1 and CDR2 (germline): SNHLY, FYNNEI. The V and J ends lost 10 bases and 2 bases respectively, with 9 bases between them. The CDR3 is CATGDPYEQYF. For the CDR3, the DNA is TGTGCCACTGGTGATCCCTACGAGCAGTACTTC. Full variable domain (outside the CDR3, taken from reference TRBV2 and TRBJ2-7): EPEVTQTPSHQVTQMGQEVILRCVPISNHLYFYWYRQILGQKVEFLVSFYNNEISEKSEIFDDQFSVERPDGSNFTLKIRSTKLEDSAMYFCATGDPYEQYFGPGTRLTVT.

The rearrangement uses TRBV7-9 and TRBJ1-4, with a possible D match to TRBD1 (5 bases). The CDR3 is 16 amino acids. Per germline, CDR1 SEHNR and CDR2 FQNEAQ (reference sequence). Between the trimmed V and J ends, which lost 5 bases and 7 bases, there was a span of 20 bases. The CDR3 DNA reads as TGTGCCAGCAGCACCTGGGTGGCCAGGGACGTTGAAAAACTGTTTTTT. Protein sequence: CASSTWVARDVEKLFF.

The genes are TRBV27 and TRBJ1-4; a possible D gene is TRBD1 (5 bases). The V gene lost 6 bases and the J gene lost 2 bases, with 13 bases spanning the gap. The CDR3 extends over 15 amino acids. Germline-derived CDR1 and CDR2 are MNHEY and SMNVEV (reference sequence). This CDR3 is CASSPVGLTNEKLFF. The DNA of the CDR3 is TGTGCCAGCAGCCCGGTGGGGCTTACTAATGAAAAACTGTTTTTT.